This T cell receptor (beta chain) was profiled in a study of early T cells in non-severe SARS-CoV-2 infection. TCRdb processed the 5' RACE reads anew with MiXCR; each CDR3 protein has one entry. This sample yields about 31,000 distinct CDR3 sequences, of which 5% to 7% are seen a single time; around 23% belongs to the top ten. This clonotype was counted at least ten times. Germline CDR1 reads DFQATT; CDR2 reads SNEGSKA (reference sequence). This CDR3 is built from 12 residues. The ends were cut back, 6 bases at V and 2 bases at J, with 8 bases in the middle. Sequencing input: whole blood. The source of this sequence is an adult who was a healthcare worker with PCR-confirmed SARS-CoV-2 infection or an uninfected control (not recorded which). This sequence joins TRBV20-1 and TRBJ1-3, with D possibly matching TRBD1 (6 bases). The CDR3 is CSARTAGNTIYF. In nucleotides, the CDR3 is TGCAGTGCCAGGACAGCTGGAAACACCATATATTTT.